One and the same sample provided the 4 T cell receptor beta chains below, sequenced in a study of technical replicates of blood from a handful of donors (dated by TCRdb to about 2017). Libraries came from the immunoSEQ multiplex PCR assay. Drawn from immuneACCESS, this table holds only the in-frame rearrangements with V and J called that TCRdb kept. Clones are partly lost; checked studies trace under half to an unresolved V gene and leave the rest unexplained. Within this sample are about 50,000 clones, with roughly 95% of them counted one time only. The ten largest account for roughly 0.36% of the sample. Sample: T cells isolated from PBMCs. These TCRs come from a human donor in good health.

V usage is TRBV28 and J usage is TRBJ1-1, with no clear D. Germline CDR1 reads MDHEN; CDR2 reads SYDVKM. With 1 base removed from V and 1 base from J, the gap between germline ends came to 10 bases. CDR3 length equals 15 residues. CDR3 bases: TGTGCCAGCAGTTTATACCAGACTGGGAACACTGAAGCTTTCTTT. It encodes CASSLYQTGNTEAFF.

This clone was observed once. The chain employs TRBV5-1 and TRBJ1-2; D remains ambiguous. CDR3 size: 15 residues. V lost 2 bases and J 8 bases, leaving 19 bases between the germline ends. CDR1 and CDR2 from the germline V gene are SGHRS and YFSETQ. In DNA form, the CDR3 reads TGCGCCAGCAGCTTAGATGCGGCCTCTTCTGGGGGCTACACCTTC. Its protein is CASSLDAASSGGYTF.

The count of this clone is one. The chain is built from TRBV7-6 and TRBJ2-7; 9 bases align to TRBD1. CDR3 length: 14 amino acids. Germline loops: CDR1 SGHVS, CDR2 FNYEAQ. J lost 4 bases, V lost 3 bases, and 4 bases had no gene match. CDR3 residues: CASSFGTGKYEQYF. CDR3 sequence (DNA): TGTGCCAGCAGCTTCGGGACAGGGAAATACGAGCAGTACTTC.

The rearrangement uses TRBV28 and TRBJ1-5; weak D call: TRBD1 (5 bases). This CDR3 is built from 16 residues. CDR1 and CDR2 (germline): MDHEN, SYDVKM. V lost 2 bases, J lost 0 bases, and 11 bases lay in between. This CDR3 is CASSLKAGGSNQPQHF. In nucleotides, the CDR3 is TGTGCCAGCAGTTTAAAAGCGGGGGGTAGCAATCAGCCCCAGCATTTT.